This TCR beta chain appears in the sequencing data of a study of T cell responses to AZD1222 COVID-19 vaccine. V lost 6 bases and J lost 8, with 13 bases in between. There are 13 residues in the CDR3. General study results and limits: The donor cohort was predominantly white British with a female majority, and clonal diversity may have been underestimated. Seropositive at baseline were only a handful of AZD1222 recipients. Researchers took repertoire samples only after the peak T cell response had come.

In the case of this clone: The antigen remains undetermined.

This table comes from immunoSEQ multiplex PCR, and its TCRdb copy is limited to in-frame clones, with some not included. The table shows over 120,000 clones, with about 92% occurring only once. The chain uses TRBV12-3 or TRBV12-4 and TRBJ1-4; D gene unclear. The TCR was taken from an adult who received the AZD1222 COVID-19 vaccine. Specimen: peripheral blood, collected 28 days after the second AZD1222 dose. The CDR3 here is CASRPRSGEKLFF. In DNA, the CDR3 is TGTGCCAGCAGACCAAGATCGGGGGAAAAACTGTTTTTT.